The clone carrying this T cell receptor (beta chain) was found a few times. Its antigen is not known. The record originates from a study of blood T cells in healthy people across ages. Germline loops: CDR1 SGDLS, CDR2 YYNGEE. The CDR3 sequence is 16 residues long. The ends were cut back, 0 bases at V and 4 bases at J, with 11 bases in the middle. Next came a second PCR, run for about 6 to 12 cycles, which used a sample-barcoded 5' primer along with a J-beta primer mix. Every molecule of cDNA carried a tag from a template-switch adaptor with 12 random nucleotides. Each of the samples gave a minimum of 2.5 million paired-end reads that contained CDR3. TCRdb ran MiXCR on the 5' RACE reads and lists one entry per CDR3 protein. The profile shows 380,000 or so distinct CDR3 sequences, roughly half of them singletons. Broader study findings: Donor CMV infection status was unknown, possibly confounding age-related changes in expanded clonotypes.

The material sequenced was blood. The chain combines TRBV9 with TRBJ1-6, with a possible D match to TRBD1 (5 bases). The receptor was isolated from a man aged 55 to 70 in good health. The CDR3 region has the DNA TGTGCCAGCAGCGTAGGTCCCACAGGTTATAATTCACCCCTCCACTTT. Protein sequence: CASSVGPTGYNSPLHF.